The 26 T cell receptor beta chains below were found in one sample sequenced in a study of molecular identifiers for immune sequencing clone quantification. Each CDR3 protein gets one entry after TCRdb re-called the PCR reads with MiXCR. Here the sample spans about 630,000 distinct CDR3 sequences, approximately 24% being singletons. Input material: naive CD8+ T cells from blood, with Jurkat cell RNA spiked in. Described subset: FACS-sorted CD8+CD4-CCR7+CD45RA+ naive T cells. The origin of the receptors is a human donor in good health. Some libraries in this study had Jurkat cell RNA spiked in.

Concerning this clonotype itself: One end of the junction varies from germline; a read error may be responsible. J is TRBJ2-1 and V is TRBV7-9; D is ambiguous. CDR3 length equals 12 residues. CDR1 and CDR2 (germline): SEHNR, FQNEAQ (reference sequence). CDR3 coding DNA: TGTGCCAGCAGCTTAGGTTACAATGAGCAGCTCTTC. This codes for CASSLGYNEQLF.

This clonotype was observed a handful of times. V and J are TRBV19 and TRBJ2-7; D gene unclear. Germline CDR1 is LNHDA and CDR2 is SQIVND (reference sequence). The CDR3 loop spans 13 amino acids. Trimming took off 6 bases at V and 1 base at J, with 10 bases between the two ends. The CDR3 region has the DNA TGTGCCAGTAGCCAGACCCCTTCCTACGAGCAGTACTTC. Translated, it gives CASSQTPSYEQYF. The complete variable domain, with remaining parts taken from reference TRBV19 and TRBJ2-7, reads DGGITQSPKYLFRKEGQNVTLSCEQNLNHDAMYWYRQDPGQGLRLIYYSQIVNDFQKGDIAEGYSVSREKKESFPLTVTSAQKNPTAFYLCASSQTPSYEQYFGPGTRLTVT.

Worth noting for this clonotype: A clone one base away is much larger, so this may be a read error. In this CDR3 the conserved last residue, phenylalanine or tryptophan, is missing, so a read error is likely. The chain uses TRBV7-9 and TRBJ2-1; 7 bases are shared with TRBD2. The CDR3 is 14 amino acids. The germline gives CDR1 SEHNR, CDR2 FQNEAQ (reference sequence). Trimming cost V 7 bases and J 4 bases; bases outside gene matches: 7. The CDR3 here is CASIPLADYNEQFV. The CDR3 DNA follows: TGTGCCAGCATCCCGCTAGCGGATTACAATGAGCAGTTCGTC.

Worth noting for this clonotype: A clone one base away is much larger, so this may be a read error. This sequence joins TRBV9 and TRBJ1-2, with D hard to call. Germline CDR1 and CDR2: SGDLS and YYNGEE. CDR3 size: 16 residues. CDR3 sequence: CARSVGLESPRYGYTF. The CDR3 nucleotides are TGTGCCCGCAGCGTAGGATTGGAGAGTCCCCGATATGGCTACACCTTC.

The rearrangement joins TRBV5-4 to TRBJ2-7; a weak D match, TRBD2 (5 bases). CDR3 size: 14 residues. CDR1 and CDR2 (germline): SGHNT, YYREEE (reference sequence). The V and J ends lost 1 base and 2 bases respectively, with 10 bases between them. This CDR3 reads CASSLTPGAYEQYF. DNA for the CDR3: TGTGCCAGCAGCTTGACGCCCGGGGCCTACGAGCAGTACTTC.

The chain recombines TRBV12-3 or TRBV12-4 with TRBJ2-3; 8 nucleotides match TRBD1. V shed 4 bases and J 5 bases; nucleotides not matched to a gene: 11. CDR3 length equals 16 residues. The CDR3, as DNA: TGTGCCAGCAGTTCCACCATAGGACAGGGACTAGATACGCAGTATTTT. Protein: CASSSTIGQGLDTQYF.

This clonotype was seen many times. This rearrangement joins TRBV24-1 to TRBJ2-2; D is possibly TRBD2 (6 bases). V gave up 4 bases and J gave up 5 bases, with 16 bases separating them. In germline, CDR1 is KGHDR, CDR2 SFDVKD. The CDR3 consists of 16 residues. The chain's CDR3 is CATSETLAGGTGELFF. Written as DNA, the CDR3 is TGTGCCACCAGTGAAACTCTAGCTGGGGGGACCGGGGAGCTGTTTTTT.

The table lists this clonotype with a count of one. It may be a read error: a sequence one base away is much more abundant. Given the absence of the conserved phenylalanine or tryptophan at the CDR3 end, a read error is likely. The rearrangement joins TRBV5-3 to TRBJ2-7; 7 nucleotides line up with TRBD1. TRBV5-3 has ORF status, its function being uncertain. The V gene end was trimmed by 8 bases and the J gene end by 4 bases; junction bases not matched to a gene: 12. The CDR3 is 14 amino acids. The CDR3 reads CASSQPDREYEQYI. DNA of the CDR3: TGTGCCAGCAGCCAGCCCGACAGGGAGTACGAGCAGTACATC.

The table lists this clonotype with a count of one. This may arise from a read error, as a much more abundant clone is one base away. The gene calls are TRBV7-9 and TRBJ1-5; no clear D. The CDR3 covers 13 residues. Looked up from germline, CDR1 is SEHNR and CDR2 is FQNEAQ (reference sequence). The V gene lost 1 base and the J gene lost 5 bases, with 6 bases spanning the gap. CDR3 sequence: CASSLDPDQPQHF. Written as DNA, the CDR3 is TGTGCCAGCAGCTTAGACCCCGATCAGCCCCAGCATTTT.

On this clonotype: The CDR3 carries no conserved terminal phenylalanine or tryptophan, so it likely arises from a read error. The genes are TRBV3-1 and TRBJ1-1; D is undetermined. The CDR3 length is 16 residues. V was trimmed by 0 bases and J by 1 base, leaving 12 bases between them. CDR1 and CDR2 (germline): LGHDT, YNNKEL (reference sequence). The CDR3 spells CASSQEQDYPNTEAFS. The CDR3, as DNA: TGTGCCAGCAGCCAAGAGCAGGACTATCCGAACACTGAAGCTTTCTCT.

The table lists this clonotype with a few counts. J is TRBJ2-7 and V is TRBV28; D may be TRBD1 (6 bases). The CDR3 consists of 15 residues. The V gene lost 3 bases and the J gene lost 2 bases, with 14 bases spanning the gap. CDR1 and CDR2 from the germline V gene are MDHEN and SYDVKM. Here the CDR3 DNA reads TGTGCCAGCAGTTTTCGTGGGACAAGGACCTACGAGCAGTACTTC. This gives the protein CASSFRGTRTYEQYF.

This clonotype was seen repeatedly, ten times or more. The V gene is TRBV6-5, the J gene TRBJ1-1, with D maybe TRBD1 (6 bases). V lost 2 bases, J lost 5 bases, and 9 bases lay in between. This CDR3 is built from 13 residues. Germline loops: CDR1 MNHEY, CDR2 SVGAGI. In DNA, the CDR3 is TGTGCCAGCAGTTACGAGGGGGGGACTGAAGCTTTCTTT. It yields the protein CASSYEGGTEAFF.

The sample holds many counts of this clonotype. The rearrangement joins TRBV6-1 to TRBJ2-7; D is unresolved. V was trimmed by 0 bases and J by 1 base, leaving 10 bases between them. Germline V gene data show CDR1 as MNHNS and CDR2 as SASEGT. The CDR3 length is 15 residues. This CDR3 reads CASSEAEVGSYEQYF. The CDR3 bases are TGTGCCAGCAGTGAAGCAGAGGTCGGATCCTACGAGCAGTACTTC.

This clonotype was counted a few times. This rearrangement joins TRBV11-1 to TRBJ2-1; D is unresolved. The CDR3 has 13 amino acids. V was clipped by 2 bases and J by 5 bases, with 7 bases between them. CDR1 and CDR2 (germline): SGHAT, FQDESV (reference sequence). The CDR3 DNA is TGTGCCAGCAGCTTATGGACGGACAATGAGCAGTTCTTC. Its protein is CASSLWTDNEQFF.

This clonotype came up a few times. The gene calls are TRBV11-3 and TRBJ2-1, with D possibly called TRBD1 or TRBD2 (5 bases each). Germline V CDR1 and CDR2: SGHNT, YENEEA. The CDR3 spans 13 residues. V dropped 3 bases and J dropped 7 bases, with 10 bases sitting between them. CDR3 sequence: CASSFRGVNEQFF. The DNA of the CDR3 is TGTGCCAGCAGCTTCCGAGGGGTGAATGAGCAGTTCTTC.

A word on this clonotype: A read error may be the cause here, since a much bigger clone is one base away. This chain links TRBV29-1 with TRBJ1-4; D is unresolved. Germline loops: CDR1 SQVTM, CDR2 ANQGSEA. The CDR3 has 14 amino acids. The CDR3 sequence: CGVAQTAFNEKLFF. In nucleotides, the CDR3 is TGCGGCGTTGCTCAGACGGCTTTTAATGAAAAACTGTTTTTT. The entire variable domain, with the rest obtained from reference TRBV29-1 and TRBJ1-4, is as follows: SAVISQKPSRDICQRGTSLTIQCQVDSQVTMMFWYRQQPGQSLTLIATANQGSEATYESGFVIDKFPISRPNLTFSTLTVSNMSPEDSSIYLCGVAQTAFNEKLFFGSGTQLSVL.

In its sample, this clonotype was seen many times. The rearrangement links TRBV7-2 to TRBJ2-3; D uncertain. Germline CDR1 SGHTA, CDR2 FQGNSA. Trimming stripped 2 bases from V and 2 bases from J, with 8 bases between. CDR3 length: 14 residues. The CDR3 region has the DNA TGTGCCAGCAGCTTACGAAACCCCACAGATACGCAGTATTTT. Translation: CASSLRNPTDTQYF.

The table lists this clonotype with a few counts. This rearrangement joins TRBV19 to TRBJ2-2; 12 bases agree with TRBD1. The CDR3 has 15 amino acids. Germline values: CDR1 LNHDA, CDR2 SQIVND (reference sequence). Trimming cost V 5 bases and J 9 bases; bases outside gene matches: 7. Here the CDR3 DNA reads TGTGCCAGTAGTCCCGGGACAGGGGGCTTCTGGGAGCTGTTTTTT. Its protein is CASSPGTGGFWELFF.

V is TRBV9 and J is TRBJ2-3; TRBD2 matches 10 bases. There are 16 residues in the CDR3. Looked up from germline, CDR1 is SGDLS and CDR2 is YYNGEE. V dropped 0 bases and J dropped 4; count of bases not matched to a gene: 5. The CDR3 here is CASSVETSGTADTQYF. As DNA, the CDR3 is TGTGCCAGCAGCGTAGAAACTAGCGGGACAGCAGATACGCAGTATTTT. The variable domain in full, with the rest retrieved from reference TRBV9 and TRBJ2-3, is DSGVTQTPKHLITATGQRVTLRCSPRSGDLSVYWYQQSLDQGLQFLIQYYNGEERAKGNILERFSAQQFPDLHSELNLSSLELGDSALYFCASSVETSGTADTQYFGPGTRLTVL.

This sequence joins TRBV27 and TRBJ1-5; TRBD1 aligns across 7 bases. Looked up from germline, CDR1 is MNHEY and CDR2 is SMNVEV (reference sequence). V was clipped by 4 bases and J by 4 bases; unmatched bases: 4. The CDR3 sequence is 14 residues long. In nucleotides, the CDR3 is TGTGCCAGCAGTTGGCAGGGGGATAATCAGCCCCAGCATTTT. Translation: CASSWQGDNQPQHF.

This clonotype appeared a few times. V is TRBV6-2 or TRBV6-3 and J is TRBJ1-1; D perhaps matches TRBD1 (5 bases). Germline assignment: CDR1 MNHEY and CDR2 SVGEGT. The V gene lost 6 bases and the J gene lost 1 base, with 15 bases spanning the gap. This CDR3 has 15 amino acids. CDR3 bases: TGTGCCAGCAGCCATTGGGGGTTTGGGAACACTGAAGCTTTCTTT. This encodes CASSHWGFGNTEAFF.

This clonotype occurred many times. The gene calls are TRBV11-2 and TRBJ2-7, with TRBD2 matching over 10 bases. The CDR3 extends over 15 amino acids. The V segment lost 3 bases and the J segment 3 bases; nucleotides outside the gene matches: 5. Looked up from germline, CDR1 is SGHAT and CDR2 is FQNNGV. The CDR3 nucleotides are TGTGCCAGCAGCTTTTCTAGCGGGGGCAACTACGAGCAGTACTTC. Translating gives CASSFSSGGNYEQYF.

Points on this clonotype: The final CDR3 position lacks the conserved phenylalanine or tryptophan, pointing to a likely read error. The chain is built from TRBV20-1 and TRBJ2-1, with 9 bases aligning to TRBD1. CDR1 is DFQATT and CDR2 is SNEGSKA in the germline V gene (reference sequence). The V segment lost 3 bases and the J segment 5 bases; nucleotides outside the gene matches: 8. The CDR3 is 15 residues long. CDR3 in amino acids: CSARLRDRANNEQFI. CDR3 nucleotide sequence: TGCAGTGCTAGGCTCCGGGACAGGGCCAACAATGAGCAGTTCATC.

This clonotype was counted at least ten times. V usage is TRBV19 and J usage is TRBJ2-7; 10 bases match TRBD2. With 3 bases clipped from V and 0 bases from J, the junction kept 2 bases outside the gene matches. This CDR3 comprises 15 residues. Germline assignment: CDR1 LNHDA and CDR2 SQIVND (reference sequence). CDR3 sequence: CASSIGLAVSYEQYF. The CDR3 bases are TGTGCCAGTAGTATCGGACTAGCGGTCTCCTACGAGCAGTACTTC.

Worth noting for this clonotype: Being one base from a much bigger clone, this may be a read error. The rearrangement uses TRBV20-1 and TRBJ2-2; TRBD2 matches 9 bases. Per germline, CDR1 DFQATT and CDR2 SNEGSKA (reference sequence). This CDR3 has 16 amino acids. The CDR3 here is CSARDRLAENNGELFF. CDR3 DNA sequence: TGCAGTGCTAGAGATCGACTAGCGGAGAACAACGGGGAGCTGTTTTTT.

This clonotype was seen many times. The chain carries TRBV18 and TRBJ2-3; a possible D gene is TRBD2 (5 bases). CDR1 and CDR2 (germline): KGHSH, LQKENI. CDR3 size: 16 residues. The V and J ends lost 0 bases and 3 bases respectively, with 13 bases between them. The CDR3 loop is CASSPPYGKDTDTQYF. DNA for the CDR3: TGTGCCAGCTCACCACCCTACGGGAAGGATACAGATACGCAGTATTTT.